This T cell receptor beta chain was identified during a study of blood T cells in healthy people across ages. Next came a second PCR, run for about 7 to 12 cycles, which used a sample-barcoded 5' primer along with a J-beta primer mix. TCRdb processed the 5' RACE reads anew with MiXCR; each CDR3 protein has one entry. The sample lists about 780,000 distinct CDR3 sequences, approximately 59% occurring once. CDR3 length: 13 amino acids. Per the germline V gene, CDR1 is ENHRY and CDR2 is SYGVKD. Trimming shortened V by 6 bases and J by 3 bases, and 11 bases separated the two germline ends. In its sample, this clonotype was seen many times.

Sample: blood. The rearrangement joins TRBV10-3 to TRBJ1-2; maybe TRBD1 (6 bases). The TCR sequence derives from a young man in good health. CDR3 DNA sequence: TGTGCCATCAGGGACCAGGGGTACTATGGCTACACCTTC. Residues: CAIRDQGYYGYTF.